This T cell receptor beta chain was profiled in a study of radiation and T cells in renal cell carcinoma. Findings of the study overall: No pretreatment tumor biopsies were available for baseline clonotypes.

TCRdb keeps only in-frame clones here, not all; method: immunoSEQ multiplex PCR. The sample shows about 62,000 clones, 60% to 85% of them seen only once. Time point described: blood 4 weeks post-SBRT, at nephrectomy. As to treatment: 15 Gy SBRT to primary tumor, nephrectomy 4 weeks later. Nephrectomy followed 15 Gy stereotactic body radiation by 4 weeks. Serial blood draws occurred at baseline and 2 and 4 weeks post-SBRT. This renal cell carcinoma was of the clear cell type. Only one count was recorded for this clone. The target antigen is unknown. V lost 4 bases, J lost 4 bases, and 11 bases lay in between. Germline V lookup: CDR1 SQVTM, CDR2 ANQGSEA. The CDR3 length is 14 residues.

The sample here was blood, taken from a patient whose treatment included radiotherapy and nephrectomy. This clonotype was obtained from a man between 60 and 70 years old with renal cell carcinoma. The V call is TRBV29-1, the J call TRBJ2-6; the D is unclear. Here the CDR3 reads CSVASGPGANVLTF. CDR3 DNA: TGCAGCGTTGCAAGTGGTCCCGGGGCCAACGTCCTGACTTTC.